The clone carrying this T cell receptor beta chain was counted between two and nine times. V was pared by 5 bases and J by 2 bases, with 6 bases of the junction left unmatched. The germline V gene has CDR1 KGHSH and CDR2 LQKENI. CDR3 size: 14 residues. MiXCR, applied by TCRdb to the 5' RACE reads, yields one record per CDR3 protein. Of tens of thousands of distinct CDR3 sequences in the sample, approximately 23% are singletons; the top ten hold 3.2%. The chain has TRBV18 and TRBJ2-7, with 7 bases that match TRBD1. Material for sequencing was tumor-infiltrating naive CD4+ T cells sorted from the breast tumor. Subset of the sample: naive CD4+ T cells, CD4+CD45RA+CD25-. The sequence came from a female donor with breast cancer. CDR3: CASSTETGAYEQYF. The CDR3, as DNA: TGTGCCAGCTCAACGGAAACAGGGGCCTACGAGCAGTACTTC.